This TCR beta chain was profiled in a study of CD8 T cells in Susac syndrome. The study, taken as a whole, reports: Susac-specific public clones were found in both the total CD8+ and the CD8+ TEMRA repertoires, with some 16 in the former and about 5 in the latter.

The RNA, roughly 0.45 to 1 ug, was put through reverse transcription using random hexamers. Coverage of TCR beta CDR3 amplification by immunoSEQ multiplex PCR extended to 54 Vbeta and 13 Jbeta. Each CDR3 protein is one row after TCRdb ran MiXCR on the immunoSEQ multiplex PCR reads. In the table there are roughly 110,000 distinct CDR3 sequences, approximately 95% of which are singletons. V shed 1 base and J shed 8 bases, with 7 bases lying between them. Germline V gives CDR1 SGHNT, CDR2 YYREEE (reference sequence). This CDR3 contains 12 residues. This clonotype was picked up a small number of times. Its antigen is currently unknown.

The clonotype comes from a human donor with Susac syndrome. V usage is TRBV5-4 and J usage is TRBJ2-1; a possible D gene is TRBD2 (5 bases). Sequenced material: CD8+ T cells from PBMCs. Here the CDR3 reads CASSLSGDEQFF. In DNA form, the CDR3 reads TGTGCCAGCAGCTTGTCCGGGGATGAGCAGTTCTTC.